This TCR beta chain was captured by sequencing in a study of T cells after yellow fever vaccination. Study in general: The authors prepared low-cell-number fractions using SMART-Seq v4 Ultra Low Input.

MiXCR, run by TCRdb on the 5' RACE reads, gives a single entry per CDR3 protein. The sample records hundreds of thousands of distinct CDR3 sequences, about a sixth being singletons. V shed 7 bases and J 9 bases; nucleotides not matched to a gene: 16. This CDR3 comprises 16 residues. Germline V gene sequence: CDR1 SGHRS, CDR2 YFSETQ. General study findings and limits: Highly abundant clonotypes carried over from the bulk population could end up in FACS-sorted repertoires as contaminants. A weaker but faster secondary response was observed, peaking on day 5 versus 15. Once the booster was given, most primary-vaccination clones reappeared, at about 96% for CD4 and around 90% for CD8.

This clonotype has only a few counts. Its antigen is unidentified. This chain joins TRBV5-1 and TRBJ2-1, with 10 nucleotides matching TRBD2. The clonotype comes from a man aged 18 to 29 who received the YFV17D yellow fever vaccine. This specimen was PBMCs, taken around 5 days after the first yellow fever vaccination. The CDR3 sequence is CASSSLTSGVSGEQFF. DNA for the CDR3: TGCGCCAGCTCCTCCCTAACTAGCGGGGTTTCGGGTGAGCAGTTCTTC.